A selection of T cell receptor beta chains follows, all from one sample in a study of patients and donors after allogeneic stem cell transplantation. TCRdb itself ran the RT-PCR reads through MiXCR, one entry per CDR3 protein. The sample carries approximately 90,000 distinct CDR3 sequences, around 5% recorded once. Sequencing was done on a sample of blood, either unsorted or a sorted T cell fraction (not recorded which). All receptors come from a human donor who was either an allogeneic HSCT recipient or a stem cell or donor lymphocyte infusion donor (not recorded which). It is not recorded whose cells these are; they may come from a transplant donor. CDR3s include the opening cysteine and the closing phenylalanine or tryptophan.

v_call cdr3_aa
TRBV5-4 CASSPRSKETQYF
TRBV19 CASSPKIRSYNEQFF
TRBV20-1 CSARDPQGARKTGELFF
TRBV6-2/TRBV6-3 CASSQGLAGGLGEQFF
TRBV27 CASSFRSGNTIYF
TRBV30 CAWNLPGQTTYEQYF
TRBV7-2 CASSLGPAGEGNEQFF
TRBV20-1 CSALRASGATDTQYF
TRBV5-4 CASSRGRGLNPYNEQFF
TRBV28 CASSLWDRANTEAFF
TRBV20-1 CSAREQGRVAKNIQYF
TRBV6-1 CASSEGSLLSNQPQHF
TRBV11-1 CASSRGRGLAGQETQYF
TRBV18 CASSPPGQTSLSYEQYF
TRBV28 CASSPRGATNEKLFF
TRBV18 CASSPTLAGELFF
TRBV29-1 CSVSRTGWGNTEAFF
TRBV7-2 CASSFVDSTEQYF
TRBV28 CASSLSSLLAGHDRETQYF
TRBV4-1 CASSTQRLAAQYF
TRBV5-1 CASSRGKDTQYF
TRBV18 CASSPNPLSTGAEAFF
TRBV28 CASVVPTGGTQYF
TRBV28 CASRLAGVSYNEQFF
TRBV6-2/TRBV6-3 CASSYSYPGRPGGGGQNIQYF
TRBV12-3/TRBV12-4 CASSLAGGETEQYF
TRBV6-1 CASSEGGHLIAKNIQYF
TRBV5-1 CASSLMGSEETQYF
TRBV2 CASSVVRDFEQYF
TRBV6-1 CANSRRENSPLHF
TRBV11-2 CASSFYLAGAYNEQFF
TRBV5-1 CASSPNGPGMNTEAFF
TRBV20-1 CSAARGPGSEWGSPLHF
TRBV20-1 CSARDWGGYSTNEQFF
TRBV12-3/TRBV12-4 CASILSDSARAFF
TRBV10-3 CAISESRYEQYF
TRBV2 CASSAGNYGYTF
TRBV10-1 CASSEGQGSDTQYF
TRBV20-1 CSARTAGWGEQYF
TRBV7-8 CASRTGTGGMNTEAFF
TRBV14 CASSLHNRGLYNEQFF
TRBV5-1 CASSTGTAGQPQHF
TRBV6-2/TRBV6-3 CASSPQGAIQPQHF
TRBV5-1 CASSPRAPMKAETQYF
TRBV20-1 CSAPLRGGYEQYF
TRBV4-1 CASSQDMGTVTGNTIYF
TRBV27 CASSNSGLAAREQFF
TRBV9 CASSEGLRWNEQYF
TRBV12-3/TRBV12-4 CASRQGAFGNTIYF
TRBV6-5 CASSSGDRLFGGYTF
TRBV5-1 CASSYRQAGIYGYTF
TRBV7-9 CAILRPPYQETQYF
TRBV28 CASSSALGGGAGYGYTF
TRBV29-1 CSVGSGGVGTYEQYF
TRBV12-5 CASGLVGTSGSYYEQFF
TRBV28 CASSPASIPYEQYF
TRBV3-1 CASSLEFNQPQHF
TRBV5-4 CASSSPGLASTEAFF
TRBV14 CASSLLGRGANEQFF